The 10 T cell receptor beta chains below were found in one sample sequenced in a study of CD8 T cells in ankylosing spondylitis. Notes on the study in general: Characteristic, it appeared, of ankylosing spondylitis blood was a TCR beta motif of roughly eight highly homologous variants.

Their specific antigens are unknown. Using its own MiXCR run on the 5' RACE reads, TCRdb lists one record per CDR3 protein. The sample carries about 420,000 distinct CDR3 sequences, about 20% recorded once. The sample was blood, either unsorted or a sorted T cell fraction (not recorded which). Receptors were obtained from a male donor with ankylosing spondylitis.

The chain links TRBV7-8 to TRBJ2-5; unclear D gene. CDR1 is SGHVS and CDR2 is FQNEAQ in the germline V gene. CDR3 length: 14 residues. Trimming took off 1 base at V and 4 bases at J, with 10 bases between the two ends. The CDR3: CASSLVENSETQYF. As DNA, the CDR3 is TGTGCCAGCAGCTTAGTGGAGAATTCAGAGACCCAGTACTTC.

The V and J genes are TRBV12-3 or TRBV12-4 and TRBJ1-4, with D unclear. This CDR3 region has 14 residues. Trimming pared 3 bases from V and 7 bases from J, leaving 12 bases between. CDR3 DNA: TGTGCCAGCAGTTTTGTTTCGCGGAGTGAAAAACTGTTTTTT. Amino acids: CASSFVSRSEKLFF.

This clonotype has just a few counts. The rearrangement uses TRBV29-1 and TRBJ2-3, with TRBD1 identical over 7 bases. V shed 4 bases and J 4 bases; nucleotides not matched to a gene: 8. Looked up from germline, CDR1 is SQVTM and CDR2 is ANQGSEA. The CDR3 has 14 residues. For the CDR3, the DNA is TGCAGCGTTGGGAAGGGGGCGGGCGCAGATACGCAGTATTTT. This gives the protein CSVGKGAGADTQYF.

The chain combines TRBV11-3 with TRBJ2-1, with a weak D call TRBD2 (6 bases). Trimming took 5 bases from V and 5 from J, leaving 10 bases between them. The germline gives CDR1 SGHNT, CDR2 YENEEA. The CDR3 has 13 amino acids. The CDR3 region is CASSPGANNEQFF. CDR3 nucleotides: TGTGCCAGCAGCCCGGGAGCTAACAATGAGCAGTTCTTC.

The rearrangement uses TRBV7-2 and TRBJ2-7, with 9 bases aligning to TRBD2. Germline trimming cut 4 bases from V and 6 bases from J; bases unmatched to any gene: 10. Germline loops: CDR1 SGHTA, CDR2 FQGNSA. This CDR3 region has 15 residues. CDR3: CASSSTGTSPTEQYF. The DNA of the CDR3 is TGTGCCAGCAGCTCCACCGGGACTAGCCCCACCGAGCAGTACTTC.

V and J are TRBV3-1 and TRBJ2-1; TRBD2 matches at 7 bases. The V gene end was trimmed by 1 base and the J gene end by 4 bases; junction bases not matched to a gene: 7. Germline values: CDR1 LGHDT, CDR2 YNNKEL (reference sequence). The CDR3 is 16 residues long. The CDR3 protein is CASSQVRLAVYNEQFF. DNA of the CDR3: TGTGCCAGCAGCCAAGTACGTCTAGCGGTTTACAATGAGCAGTTCTTC.

The genes are TRBV4-3 and TRBJ2-2; D unclear. Germline V CDR1 and CDR2: LGHNA, YSLEER. This CDR3 spans 15 amino acids. V lost 0 bases to trimming and J lost 7 bases, with 12 bases between them. CDR3 bases: TGCGCCAGCAGCCAAGACGCCGGTCGTGACGGGGAGCTGTTTTTT. This codes for CASSQDAGRDGELFF.

V is TRBV7-8 and J is TRBJ2-1; TRBD2 agrees at 11 bases. Trimming took 7 bases from V and 4 from J; bases not matched to a gene: 3. CDR1 is SGHVS, CDR2 FQNEAQ, per germline. The CDR3 loop spans 14 amino acids. This chain's CDR3 is CASKGLADYNEQFF. The CDR3 DNA sequence: TGTGCCAGCAAGGGACTAGCGGATTACAATGAGCAGTTCTTC. The full variable domain, rest sourced from reference TRBV7-8 and TRBJ2-1, is GAGVSQSPRYKVAKRGQDVALRCDPISGHVSLFWYQQALGQGPEFLTYFQNEAQLDKSGLPSDRFFAERPEGSVSTLKIQRTQQEDSAVYLCASKGLADYNEQFFGPGTRLTVL.

This clonotype was picked up a small number of times. V usage is TRBV5-1 and J usage is TRBJ2-1; TRBD2 aligns across 8 bases. This CDR3 has 14 residues. V gave up 4 bases and J gave up 7 bases; unmatched junction bases: 7. CDR1 SGHRS and CDR2 YFSETQ come from the germline V gene. The CDR3 bases are TGCGCCAGCAGCAGGAGCGGGAGTCAGAATGAGCAGTTCTTC. It specifies CASSRSGSQNEQFF.

This clonotype is labeled as medium-sized. The genes are TRBV19 and TRBJ1-2; D gene unclear. The CDR3 has 14 amino acids. Germline CDR1 is LNHDA and CDR2 is SQIVND (reference sequence). V lost 3 bases to trimming and J lost 2 bases, with 10 bases between them. CDR3 sequence: CASSILPGNYGYTF. The CDR3 DNA follows: TGTGCCAGTAGTATTCTTCCCGGGAACTATGGCTACACCTTC.